The clone carrying this T cell receptor (beta chain) was picked up a small number of times. Its specificity is not known. Since it is a stray read in a library aimed at alpha chains, this beta chain has a size that is not meaningful. These data are taken from a study of spatial heterogeneity in lung cancer. Study-level findings and limits: Ubiquitous expanded tumor TCRs were observed in blood more at resection than follow-up.

Described time point: sample taken at primary tumor resection. The authors sequenced whole RNA from tumor, nontumor lung or frozen PBMC without sorting. The 60 to 90 donors had untreated early-stage non-small cell lung cancer. Each TCR cDNA molecule bore a unique molecular identifier. From the 5' RACE reads, TCRdb called clonotypes with MiXCR, one entry per CDR3 protein. The sample lists over 10,000 distinct CDR3 sequences, 3.9% occurring once. The CDR3 is made up of 15 amino acids. The germline gives CDR1 MDHEN, CDR2 SYDVKM. Trimming removed 8 bases at V and 1 base at J, with 17 bases between. V and J are TRBV28 and TRBJ1-1; D is ambiguous. Material: PBMCs, obtained at surgery. This receptor was identified in a male donor with early-stage non-small cell lung cancer. This CDR3 is CASAERAHGNTEAFF. CDR3 in DNA: TGTGCCAGCGCCGAACGGGCGCATGGGAACACTGAAGCTTTCTTT.